These T cell receptor beta chains were read from a single sample in a study of T-cell reconstitution after alpha-beta-depleted transplantation in children. In TCRdb, the PCR reads were re-called with MiXCR into one record per CDR3 protein. The data show approximately 510,000 distinct CDR3 sequences, around 17% seen once. Sequences were derived from PBMCs from the stem cell graft donor, sampled from the stem cell graft. The receptors were sampled from a human donor who donated a stem cell graft to a child with acute lymphoblastic leukemia. CDR3s include the opening cysteine and the closing phenylalanine or tryptophan. A D gene is named only where the DNA matches it firmly. Clone size appears in some rows only: once, few, many, or a class for an expanded clone.

d_call	j_call	v_call	clone_size	cdr3_nt	cdr3_aa
TRBD2	TRBJ2-1	TRBV5-1	.	TGCGCCAGCAGCTTAACGGGAGGGCCGTTGGGTGAGCAGTTCTTC	CASSLTGGPLGEQFF
.	TRBJ2-1	TRBV18	many	TGTGCCAGCTCACCGCTAGGGTCCCGCAATGAGCAGTTCTTC	CASSPLGSRNEQFF
.	TRBJ1-1	TRBV7-9	.	TGTGCCAGCAGCTTGAGCAGGTGGAACACTGAAGCTTTCTTT	CASSLSRWNTEAFF
.	TRBJ2-7	TRBV20-1	few	TGCAGTGCTAGATCCGTACAGGCGTGGCAGTACTTC	CSARSVQAWQYF
TRBD1	TRBJ2-1	TRBV29-1	.	TGCAGCGTTGAGAATCCAACCTTGAACAGGGGTGGGTATCGGTTCTTC	CSVENPTLNRGGYRFF
.	TRBJ2-2	TRBV9	.	TGTGCCAGCAGCGTAGAAGTCTTGGGCACCGGGGAGCTGTTTTTT	CASSVEVLGTGELFF
TRBD2	TRBJ2-1	TRBV12-3/TRBV12-4	.	TGTGCCATCCCAGGGGCTAGCGGGAGTCCCAATGAGCAGTTCTTC	CAIPGASGSPNEQFF
.	TRBJ2-1	TRBV9	few	TGTGCCAGCAGCGCCCCTCCAGGATACAATGAGCAGTTCTTC	CASSAPPGYNEQFF
.	TRBJ2-7	TRBV7-9	.	TGTGCCAGCAGCGAGGGGACCTCCGAGGAGCAGTACTTC	CASSEGTSEEQYF
TRBD2	TRBJ2-7	TRBV5-4	.	TGTGCCAGCAGCGGTTTCGCGGGAGAAATTTCGCGTGACTTC	CASSGFAGEISRDF
.	TRBJ2-1	TRBV6-5	.	TGTGCCAGCAGTTCACTTAGAGCCTTCTACAATGAGCAGTTCTTC	CASSSLRAFYNEQFF
TRBD2	TRBJ2-5	TRBV12-3/TRBV12-4	few	TGTGCCAGCAGTCTGATCCCACGGGAGGGGAAAGAGACCCAGTACTTC	CASSLIPREGKETQYF
.	TRBJ2-7	TRBV3-1	few	TGTGCCAGCAGCCAAGATCCAGGACTGTACGAGCAGTACTTC	CASSQDPGLYEQYF
TRBD2	TRBJ2-3	TRBV6-1	.	TGTGCCAGTCGAGGGGAGGGAAAATTGAGCACAGATACGCAGTATTTT	CASRGEGKLSTDTQYF
TRBD2	TRBJ2-1	TRBV5-1	few	TGCGCCAGCAGGAAAACTAGCGGAGGCCACAATGAGCAGTTCTTC	CASRKTSGGHNEQFF
.	TRBJ1-5	TRBV12-3/TRBV12-4	.	TGTGCCAGCAGTTTTCAGGGCCCAAATCAGCCCCAGCATTTT	CASSFQGPNQPQHF
TRBD1	TRBJ2-3	TRBV18	.	TGTGCCAGCTCACGGGCAGGGACAGCTAGCACAGATACGCAGTATTTT	CASSRAGTASTDTQYF
.	TRBJ2-3	TRBV18	few	TGTGCCAGCTCACCATCCCCAGGGCCAGATACGCAGTATTTT	CASSPSPGPDTQYF
.	TRBJ2-2	TRBV4-1	.	TGCGCCAGCAGCCAAGGTCGTGGGAGCGTCACCGGGGAGCTGTTTTTT	CASSQGRGSVTGELFF
.	TRBJ1-2	TRBV7-9	many	TGTGCCAGCAGCTTGGCCACTAACTATGGCTACACCTTC	CASSLATNYGYTF
.	TRBJ1-5	TRBV6-5	many	TGTGCCAGCAGTTACTCAGGGTTCCATAGCAATCAGCCCCAGCATTTT	CASSYSGFHSNQPQHF
.	TRBJ2-7	TRBV15	.	TGTGCCACCAGCAGGGCAAGTGGAGGCCAAGGCGAGCAGTACTTC	CATSRASGGQGEQYF
TRBD2	TRBJ2-3	TRBV3-1	.	TGTGCCAGCAGCCAAGGACTAGCGGGACTCAGCACAGATACGCAGTATTTT	CASSQGLAGLSTDTQYF
.	TRBJ1-1	TRBV12-3/TRBV12-4	many	TGTGCCACGCGGGCAGGAAGTTTGAACACTGAAGCTTTCTTT	CATRAGSLNTEAFF
TRBD1	TRBJ2-7	TRBV4-2	.	TGTGCCAGCAGCCAAGGGACAGGGTTGGGGGAGCAGTACTTC	CASSQGTGLGEQYF
.	TRBJ2-2	TRBV11-2	.	TGTGCCAGCAGCTTAGGGCCAGTCCCCCGATCCGGGGAGCTGTTTTTT	CASSLGPVPRSGELFF
.	TRBJ2-1	TRBV20-1	few	TGCAGTGCCCCTGGACTCAGCTCCTACAATGAGCAGTTCTTC	CSAPGLSSYNEQFF
.	TRBJ2-7	TRBV29-1	few	TGCAGCGTTCAATTGGGAGGATACGAGCAGTACTTC	CSVQLGGYEQYF
.	TRBJ2-5	TRBV7-9	.	TGTGCCAGCAGCCATCAGGGGCATGGAGAGACCCAGTACTTC	CASSHQGHGETQYF
TRBD2	TRBJ2-1	TRBV11-2	few	TGTGCCAGCAGCTTAGGGGCTAGCGGGAAGTATGAGCAGTTCTTC	CASSLGASGKYEQFF
TRBD1	TRBJ1-3	TRBV9	few	TGTGCCAGCAGCGGCCGGGACAGGGGGGGCCGCTCTGGAAACACCATATATTTT	CASSGRDRGGRSGNTIYF
TRBD1	TRBJ2-2	TRBV19	.	TGTGCCAGCGGCACGGACAGGGCCGCGAACACCGGGGAGCTGTTTTTT	CASGTDRAANTGELFF
.	TRBJ2-2	TRBV29-1	few	TGCAGCGTTGCCCGGGCTGGTTACGACACCGGGGAGCTGTTTTTT	CSVARAGYDTGELFF
TRBD1	TRBJ1-5	TRBV7-9	few	TGTGCCAGCAGCTTAGCGGGGGACAGCCCGAGAATTTTT	CASSLAGDSPRIF
TRBD2	TRBJ2-1	TRBV9	.	TGTGCCAGCAGCGTCACTAGGGACCGCCCGGGGGGTGAGCAGTTCTTC	CASSVTRDRPGGEQFF
.	TRBJ1-5	TRBV27	few	TGTGCCAGCAGTTTCGGTGGGGGGCGGGGGGATCAGCCCCAGCATTTT	CASSFGGGRGDQPQHF
.	TRBJ1-6	TRBV6-2/TRBV6-3	few	TGTGCCAGCAGTTACTCGAGGCCTTCACCCCTCCACTTT	CASSYSRPSPLHF
.	TRBJ1-2	TRBV7-6	.	TGTGCCAGCAGCTTAGGGAGGGAGGGCGGAGGCTACACCTTC	CASSLGREGGGYTF
TRBD1	TRBJ2-7	TRBV10-3	few	TGTGCCATCAGTGGGGGACAGGGAGCCAACGAGCAGTACTTC	CAISGGQGANEQYF
.	TRBJ2-3	TRBV29-1	.	TGCAGCGTTGAAGAAGGAGGGTTTACGCAGTATTTT	CSVEEGGFTQYF
.	TRBJ1-4	TRBV15	.	TGTGCCACCAGCAGGAACAGAGGAACTAATGAAAAACTGTTTTTT	CATSRNRGTNEKLFF
.	TRBJ2-5	TRBV12-3/TRBV12-4	.	TGTGCCAGCAGTTCCCCACACCGGGACGGCCAAGAGACCCAGTACTTC	CASSSPHRDGQETQYF
.	TRBJ2-1	TRBV29-1	.	TGCAGCGTTGAAGGGTCAGCAGGGAGCTCCTACAATGAGCAGTTCTTC	CSVEGSAGSSYNEQFF
TRBD2	TRBJ2-3	TRBV20-1	.	TGCAGTGCTAGCGGTTCGGCGGGAGTCGGGGATACGCAGTATTTT	CSASGSAGVGDTQYF